This T cell receptor (beta chain) was captured by sequencing in a study of blood T cell repertoires in COVID-19. Two negative PCRs, clearance, or symptom resolution characterized the recovered Cohort 3 donors. Original processing notes: Reference gene primer amplification gave estimated nucleated cell counts. Clones were sequenced by immunoSEQ multiplex PCR, and TCRdb holds only the in-frame ones, with some missing. Clone size and V and J calls were adopted from that table, with D and trimming inferred from the DNA. The data hold hundreds of thousands of clones, with roughly 90% observed a single time. Germline loops: CDR1 MNHNS, CDR2 SASEGT. The V end lost 3 bases, the J end lost 7 bases, and 10 bases lay between the germline ends. This CDR3 region has 13 residues.

This receptor was taken from a man aged 55 to 70 who had recovered from COVID-19. The specimen sequenced was PBMCs or T cells enriched from blood (not recorded which). The chain joins TRBV6-1 to TRBJ1-5; D gene unclear. Here the CDR3 DNA reads TGTGCCAGCAGTGAGAGGGTGCAGCAGCCCCAGCATTTT. It codes for CASSERVQQPQHF.